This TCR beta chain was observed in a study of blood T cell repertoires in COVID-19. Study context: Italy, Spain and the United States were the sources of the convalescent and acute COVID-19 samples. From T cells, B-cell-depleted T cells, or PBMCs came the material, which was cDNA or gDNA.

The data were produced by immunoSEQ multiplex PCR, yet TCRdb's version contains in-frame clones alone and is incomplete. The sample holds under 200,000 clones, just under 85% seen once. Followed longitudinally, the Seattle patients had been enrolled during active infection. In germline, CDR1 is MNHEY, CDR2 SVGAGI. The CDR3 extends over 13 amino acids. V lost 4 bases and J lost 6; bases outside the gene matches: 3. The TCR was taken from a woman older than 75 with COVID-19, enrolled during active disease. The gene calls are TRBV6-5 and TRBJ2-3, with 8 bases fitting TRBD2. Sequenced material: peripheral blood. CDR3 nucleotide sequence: TGTGCCAGCAGTTGGCCGGGAGGGGATACGCAGTATTTT. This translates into CASSWPGGDTQYF.